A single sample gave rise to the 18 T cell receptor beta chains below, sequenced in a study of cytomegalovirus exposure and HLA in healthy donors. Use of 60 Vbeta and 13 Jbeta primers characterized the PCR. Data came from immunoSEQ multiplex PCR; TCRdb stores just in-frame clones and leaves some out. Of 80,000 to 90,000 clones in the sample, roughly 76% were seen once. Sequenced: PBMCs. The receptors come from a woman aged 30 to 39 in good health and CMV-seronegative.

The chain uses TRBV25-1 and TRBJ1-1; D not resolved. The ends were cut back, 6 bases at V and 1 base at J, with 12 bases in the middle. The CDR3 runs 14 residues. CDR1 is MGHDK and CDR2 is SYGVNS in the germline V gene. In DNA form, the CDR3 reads TGTGCCAGCAGGGCGGCCGGTCAGAACACTGAAGCTTTCTTT. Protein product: CASRAAGQNTEAFF.

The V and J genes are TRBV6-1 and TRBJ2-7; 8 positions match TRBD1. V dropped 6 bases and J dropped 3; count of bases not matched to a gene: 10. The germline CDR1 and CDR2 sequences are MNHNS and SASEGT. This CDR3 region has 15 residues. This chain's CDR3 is CASRGSWTGHYEQYF. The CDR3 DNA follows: TGTGCCAGCAGGGGGTCCTGGACAGGGCACTACGAGCAGTACTTC.

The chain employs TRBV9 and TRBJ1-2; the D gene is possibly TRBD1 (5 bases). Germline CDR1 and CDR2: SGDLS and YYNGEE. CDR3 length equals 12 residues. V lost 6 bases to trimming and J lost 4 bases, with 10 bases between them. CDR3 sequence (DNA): TGTGCCAGCACCCTCGGGGGCTATGGCTACACCTTC. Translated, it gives CASTLGGYGYTF.

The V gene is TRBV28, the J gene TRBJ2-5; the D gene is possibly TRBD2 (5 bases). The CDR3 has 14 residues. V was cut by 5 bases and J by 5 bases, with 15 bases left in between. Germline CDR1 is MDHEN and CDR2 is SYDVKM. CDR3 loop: CASSPPGGRETQYF. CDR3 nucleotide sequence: TGTGCCAGCAGTCCCCCCGGAGGTAGGGAGACCCAGTACTTC.

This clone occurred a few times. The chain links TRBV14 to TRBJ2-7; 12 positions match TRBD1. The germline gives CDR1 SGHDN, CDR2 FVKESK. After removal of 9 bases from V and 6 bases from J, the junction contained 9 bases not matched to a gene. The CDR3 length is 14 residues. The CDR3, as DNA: TGTGCCAGAAACCGGGACAGGGGGCAGTCCGAGCAGTACTTC. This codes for CARNRDRGQSEQYF. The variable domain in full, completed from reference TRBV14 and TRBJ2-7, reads EAGVTQFPSHSVIEKGQTVTLRCDPISGHDNLYWYRRVMGKEIKFLLHFVKESKQDESGMPNNRFLAERTGGTYSTLKVQPAELEDSGVYFCARNRDRGQSEQYFGPGTRLTVT.

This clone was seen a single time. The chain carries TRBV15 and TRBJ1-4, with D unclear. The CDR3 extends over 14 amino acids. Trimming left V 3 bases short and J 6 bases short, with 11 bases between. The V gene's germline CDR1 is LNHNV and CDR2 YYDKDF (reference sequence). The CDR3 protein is CATSRAPSYEKLFF. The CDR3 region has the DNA TGTGCCACCAGCAGGGCTCCCTCCTATGAAAAACTGTTTTTT.

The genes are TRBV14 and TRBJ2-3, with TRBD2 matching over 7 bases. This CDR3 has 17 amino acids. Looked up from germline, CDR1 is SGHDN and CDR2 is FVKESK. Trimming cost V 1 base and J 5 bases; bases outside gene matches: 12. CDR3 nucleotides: TGTGCCAGCAGCCAAGTTAGTCCGCGGGAGAGACTAGATACGCAGTATTTT. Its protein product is CASSQVSPRERLDTQYF.

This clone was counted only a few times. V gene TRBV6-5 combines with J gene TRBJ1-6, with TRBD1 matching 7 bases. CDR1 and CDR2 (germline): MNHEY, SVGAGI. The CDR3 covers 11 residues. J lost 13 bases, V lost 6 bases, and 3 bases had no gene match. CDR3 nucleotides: TGTGCCAGCAGATCACAGGGGCCCCTCCACTTT. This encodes CASRSQGPLHF.

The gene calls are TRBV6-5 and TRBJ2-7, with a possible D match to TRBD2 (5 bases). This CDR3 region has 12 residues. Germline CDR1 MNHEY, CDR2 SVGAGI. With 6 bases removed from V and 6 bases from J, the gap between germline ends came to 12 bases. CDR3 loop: CASRSRGLEQYF. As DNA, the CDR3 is TGTGCCAGCAGATCGAGAGGACTCGAGCAGTACTTC.

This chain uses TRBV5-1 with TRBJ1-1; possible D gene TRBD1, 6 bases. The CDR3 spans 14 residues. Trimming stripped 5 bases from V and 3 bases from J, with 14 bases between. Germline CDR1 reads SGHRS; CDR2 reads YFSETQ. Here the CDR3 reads CASRYQGPHTEAFF. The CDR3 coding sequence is TGCGCCAGCAGATATCAGGGGCCACACACTGAAGCTTTCTTT.

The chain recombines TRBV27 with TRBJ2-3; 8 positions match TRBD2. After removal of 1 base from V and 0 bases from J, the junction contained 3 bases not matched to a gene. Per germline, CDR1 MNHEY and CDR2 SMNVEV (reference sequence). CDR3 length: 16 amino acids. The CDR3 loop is CASSLFPSGSTDTQYF. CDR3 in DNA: TGTGCCAGCAGTTTATTCCCTAGCGGGAGCACAGATACGCAGTATTTT.

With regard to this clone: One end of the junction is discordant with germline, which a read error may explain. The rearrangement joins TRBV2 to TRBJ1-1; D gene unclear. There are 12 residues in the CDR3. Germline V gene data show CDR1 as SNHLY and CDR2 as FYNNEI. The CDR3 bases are TGTGCCACCTCGAACCCAGGCTCTAACCTCGGATTT. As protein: CATSNPGSNLGF.

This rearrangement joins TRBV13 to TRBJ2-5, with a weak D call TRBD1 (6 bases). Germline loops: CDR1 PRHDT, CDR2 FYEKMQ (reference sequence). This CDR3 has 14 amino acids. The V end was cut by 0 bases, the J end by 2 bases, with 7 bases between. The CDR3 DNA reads TGTGCCAGCAGCTTAGGCAGGGGACAAGAGACCCAGTACTTC. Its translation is CASSLGRGQETQYF.

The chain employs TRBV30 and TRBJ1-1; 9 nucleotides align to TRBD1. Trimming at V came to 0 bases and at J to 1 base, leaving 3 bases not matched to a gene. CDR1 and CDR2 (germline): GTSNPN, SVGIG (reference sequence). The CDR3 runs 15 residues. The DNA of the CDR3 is TGTGCCTGGAGTGTACAGGGGGCAAGGAACACTGAAGCTTTCTTT. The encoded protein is CAWSVQGARNTEAFF.

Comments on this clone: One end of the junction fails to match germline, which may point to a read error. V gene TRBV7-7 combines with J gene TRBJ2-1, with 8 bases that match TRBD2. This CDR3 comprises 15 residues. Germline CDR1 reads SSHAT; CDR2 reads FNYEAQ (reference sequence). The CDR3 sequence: CASSLALAGLNEQFF. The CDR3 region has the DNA TGTGCTAGCAGCTTAGCTCTAGCGGGTCTCAATGAGCAGTTCTTC.

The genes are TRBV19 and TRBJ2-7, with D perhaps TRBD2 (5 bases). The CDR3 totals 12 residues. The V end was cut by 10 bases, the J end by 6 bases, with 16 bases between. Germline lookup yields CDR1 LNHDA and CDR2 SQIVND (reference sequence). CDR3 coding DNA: TGTGCCACCGCCTCGACGGGGATCGAGCAGTACTTC. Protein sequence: CATASTGIEQYF.

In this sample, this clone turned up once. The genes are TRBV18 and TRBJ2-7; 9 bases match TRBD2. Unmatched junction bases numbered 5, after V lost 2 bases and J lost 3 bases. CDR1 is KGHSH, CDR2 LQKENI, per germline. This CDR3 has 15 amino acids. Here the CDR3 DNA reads TGTGCCAGCTCACCAGGACTAGCGCTCCTCTACGAGCAGTACTTC. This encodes CASSPGLALLYEQYF.

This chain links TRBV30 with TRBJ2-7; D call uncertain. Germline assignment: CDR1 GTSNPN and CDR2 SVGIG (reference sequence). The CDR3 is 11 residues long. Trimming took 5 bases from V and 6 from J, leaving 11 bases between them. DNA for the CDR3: TGTGCCTGGGGCCGCTCGGGCGAGCAGTACTTC. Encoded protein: CAWGRSGEQYF.